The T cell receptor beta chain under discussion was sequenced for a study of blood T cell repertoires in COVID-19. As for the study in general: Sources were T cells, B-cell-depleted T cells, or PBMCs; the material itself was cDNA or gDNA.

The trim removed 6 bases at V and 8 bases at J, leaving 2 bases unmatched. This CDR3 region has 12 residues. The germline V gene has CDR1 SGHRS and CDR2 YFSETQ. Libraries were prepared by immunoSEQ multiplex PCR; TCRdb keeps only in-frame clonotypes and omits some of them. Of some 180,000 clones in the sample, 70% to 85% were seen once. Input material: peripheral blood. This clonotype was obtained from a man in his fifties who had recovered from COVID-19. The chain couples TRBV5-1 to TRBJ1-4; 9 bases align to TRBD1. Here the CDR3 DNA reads TGCGCCAGCAAGGACAGGGGCGAAAAACTGTTTTTT. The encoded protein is CASKDRGEKLFF.